This TCR beta chain stems from a study of sequential checkpoint blockade in melanoma. Whole-study context: First-line arms were nivolumab then ipilimumab, or the reverse, randomized 1:1. Both treatment sequences were followed by maintenance nivolumab.

Repertoires were generated with immunoSEQ multiplex PCR, while TCRdb's copy carries only in-frame clones and drops some. Of 25,000 to 35,000 clones in the sample, roughly 91% were seen once. The CDR3 extends over 16 amino acids. V shed 6 bases and J shed 3 bases, with 20 bases lying between them. Germline V gene data show CDR1 as SNHLY and CDR2 as FYNNEI. Treatment: randomized to nivolumab then ipilimumab (arm A) or the reverse (arm B). No patient had prior DNA-damaging chemotherapy. From thawed PBMCs, live CD3+CD8+ cells negative for CD19 and CD56 were sorted. The chain uses TRBV2 and TRBJ2-5; weak D call: TRBD2 (6 bases). The specimen comprised CD8+ T cells sorted from blood (inferred from file names), sampled from a patient given nivolumab and ipilimumab in sequence. This TCR was sampled from a human donor with melanoma. The CDR3 protein is CASSLQTVSGEETQYF. As DNA, the CDR3 is TGTGCCAGCAGCCTTCAGACAGTATCGGGGGAAGAGACCCAGTACTTC.